The 14 T cell receptor beta chains below were found in one sample sequenced in a study of blood T cells in healthy people across ages. A J-beta primer mix and a sample-barcoded 5' primer were used in a second PCR of about 7 to 12 cycles. Using its own MiXCR run on the 5' RACE reads, TCRdb lists one record per CDR3 protein. Of about 1,800,000 distinct CDR3 sequences listed, 28% are singletons. The sequenced material came from blood. Receptors originate from a woman aged 25 to 39 in good health.

This clonotype came up a few times. The chain links TRBV29-1 to TRBJ1-1; D gene unclear. With 2 bases removed from V and 11 bases from J, the gap between germline ends came to 12 bases. The CDR3 covers 11 residues. The V gene's germline CDR1 is SQVTM and CDR2 ANQGSEA. CDR3 in DNA: TGCAGCGTTGAAACTACGGTGGGGGCTTTCTTT. It translates to CSVETTVGAFF.

The rearrangement uses TRBV2 and TRBJ2-1; D call uncertain. CDR1 SNHLY and CDR2 FYNNEI come from the germline V gene. The length of the CDR3 is 15 residues. The V end was cut by 5 bases, the J end by 1 base, with 12 bases between. CDR3 nucleotide sequence: TGTGCCAGCAGTAAGGAATCTGGGTCCTACAATGAGCAGTTCTTC. Its protein is CASSKESGSYNEQFF.

As concerns this clonotype: A read error may explain this, as a much larger clone is one base away. The J gene is TRBJ2-1, the V gene TRBV4-3; a possible D gene is TRBD2 (6 bases). Trimming took off 5 bases at V and 5 bases at J, with 10 bases between the two ends. This CDR3 spans 13 amino acids. Per the germline V gene, CDR1 is LGHNA and CDR2 is YSLEER. The CDR3 DNA sequence: TGCGCCAGCAGCTACTCTAGCGACAATGAGCAGTTCTTC. Amino acid sequence: CASSYSSDNEQFF.

This clonotype appeared many times. The V call is TRBV5-1, the J call TRBJ2-7; 7 bases match TRBD1. V dropped 6 bases and J dropped 1; count of bases not matched to a gene: 7. Germline CDR1 reads SGHRS; CDR2 reads YFSETQ. The CDR3 runs to 14 residues. The CDR3 here is CASNPGTASYEQYF. CDR3 sequence (DNA): TGCGCCAGCAATCCCGGGACAGCTTCCTACGAGCAGTACTTC.

This clonotype was found a few times. This chain uses TRBV12-3 or TRBV12-4 with TRBJ2-1; D is unresolved. Between the trimmed V and J ends, which lost 8 bases and 3 bases, there was a span of 11 bases. The CDR3 runs 13 residues. The CDR3 loop reads CASGQNNYNEQFF. As DNA, the CDR3 is TGTGCCAGCGGGCAGAATAACTACAATGAGCAGTTCTTC.

This clonotype was detected a few times. The chain has TRBV3-1 and TRBJ1-2; 8 bases line up with TRBD1. CDR1 and CDR2 from the germline V gene are LGHDT and YNNKEL (reference sequence). This CDR3 spans 15 amino acids. V trimming: 4 bases; J trimming: 8 bases; junction bases outside the gene matches: 12. The CDR3 is CASSPGRTGLKGYTF. CDR3 nucleotide sequence: TGTGCCAGCAGCCCTGGGCGGACAGGGTTAAAGGGCTACACCTTC.

This clonotype has just a few counts. The chain links TRBV20-1 to TRBJ2-3, with 7 nucleotides matching TRBD2. The CDR3 has 15 residues. V lost 3 bases and J lost 0; bases outside the gene matches: 6. In germline, CDR1 is DFQATT, CDR2 SNEGSKA (reference sequence). The chain's CDR3 is CSASQSSGSTDTQYF. CDR3 coding DNA: TGCAGTGCTAGCCAATCTAGCGGAAGCACAGATACGCAGTATTTT.

The genes are TRBV20-1 and TRBJ1-5; no clear D. Trimming took off 6 bases at V and 5 bases at J, with 11 bases between the two ends. The CDR3 runs 12 residues. CDR1 and CDR2 from the germline V gene are DFQATT and SNEGSKA (reference sequence). CDR3 sequence (DNA): TGCAGTGCCGGAGCTAGGGATCAGCCCCAGCATTTT. Its translation is CSAGARDQPQHF.

Only a few counts were recorded for this clonotype. The gene calls are TRBV27 and TRBJ2-3; TRBD2 agrees at 11 bases. After removal of 6 bases from V and 5 bases from J, the junction contained 19 bases not matched to a gene. CDR3 length equals 19 residues. CDR1 is MNHEY, CDR2 SMNVEV, per germline (reference sequence). The CDR3 protein is CASRPRTLAGGRKGDTQYF. Written as DNA, the CDR3 is TGTGCCAGCAGGCCCCGAACATTAGCGGGAGGGAGGAAGGGAGATACGCAGTATTTT.

The V call is TRBV7-2, the J call TRBJ2-3, with 12 bases that match TRBD2. Per germline, CDR1 SGHTA and CDR2 FQGNSA. The CDR3 contains 18 residues. With 4 bases clipped from V and 1 base from J, the junction kept 9 bases outside the gene matches. CDR3 nucleotides: TGTGCCAGCAGCTCCTCCCCGACTAGCGGGGGTCGCACAGATACGCAGTATTTT. It specifies CASSSSPTSGGRTDTQYF.

This clonotype was picked up a small number of times. This rearrangement joins TRBV5-1 to TRBJ2-2; D assignment may be TRBD1 or TRBD2 (5 bases each). V lost 7 bases and J 0 bases, leaving 13 bases between the germline ends. The CDR3 contains 15 residues. Germline loops: CDR1 SGHRS, CDR2 YFSETQ. The CDR3 region is CASVRGAANTGELFF. The CDR3 coding sequence is TGCGCCAGCGTCCGGGGCGCCGCGAACACCGGGGAGCTGTTTTTT.

The rearrangement links TRBV7-3 to TRBJ2-3; D is unclear. The CDR3 length is 14 residues. V lost 5 bases and J lost 2, with 11 bases in between. CDR1 is SGHTA and CDR2 is FQGTGA in the germline V gene. This CDR3 reads CASSPDGDTDTQYF. CDR3 DNA sequence: TGTGCCAGCAGCCCGGACGGAGACACAGATACGCAGTATTTT.

In DNA, the CDR3 is TGTGCCAGCAGCTTAGAGGGCAGGGGGCCCACAGATACGCAGTATTTT. It yields the protein CASSLEGRGPTDTQYF. The chain combines TRBV7-9 with TRBJ2-3, with 8 bases identical to TRBD1. The trim removed 1 base at V and 2 bases at J, leaving 5 bases unmatched. The germline V gene has CDR1 SEHNR and CDR2 FQNEAQ (reference sequence). The CDR3 has 16 amino acids.

This clonotype showed up just a few times. The J gene is TRBJ2-1, the V gene TRBV12-5; D possibly matches TRBD1 or TRBD2 (7 bases each). This CDR3 has 15 residues. CDR1 is LGHNT, CDR2 FRNRAP, per germline. V dropped 4 bases and J dropped 5 bases, with 15 bases sitting between them. CDR3 protein: CASGYSGGVNNEQFF. CDR3 coding DNA: TGTGCTAGTGGTTACTCAGGGGGGGTCAACAATGAGCAGTTCTTC.